This T cell receptor beta chain came from a study of OX40 agonist ivuxolimab in advanced cancers. If patients had autoimmune disease history or systemic immunosuppression, they were excluded. This CDR3 is 12 amino acids long. Trimming cost V 7 bases and J 6 bases, with 10 bases left between them. Germline V gives CDR1 MNHNS, CDR2 SASEGT. Study results and limitations: A proportion of nonresponders additionally exhibited low normalized T-cell clonal expansion.

TCRdb keeps only in-frame clones here, not all; method: immunoSEQ multiplex PCR. The sample contains 65,000 to 85,000 clones, 70% to 90% of which appear only once. As to this clone: Its antigen is unidentified.

The chain recombines TRBV6-1 with TRBJ1-5; D is uncertain. The material sequenced was CD4+ or CD8+ T cells sorted from blood, taken in a trial of the OX40 agonist ivuxolimab. The sequence was collected from an adult with an advanced solid tumor such as melanoma, head and neck, liver or kidney cancer. CDR3 DNA sequence: TGTGCCAGCACGGATGAGGGTCAGCCCCAGCATTTT. Translating gives CASTDEGQPQHF.